A single sample gave rise to the 14 T cell receptor beta chains below, sequenced in a study of CD8 T cells in cerebrospinal fluid in Alzheimer's disease. After re-calling the 10x single-cell sequencing reads, TCRdb lists one entry per CDR3 protein, DNA absent. Its listing shows 950 to 1,500 distinct CDR3 sequences. Sequencing was carried out using cerebrospinal fluid. Receptors were obtained from a human donor in good health.

The chain recombines TRBV5-4 with TRBJ2-4; the TCRdb call, TRBD2, lacks DNA for checking. The V gene's germline CDR1 is SGHNT and CDR2 YYREEE (reference sequence). The CDR3 runs 15 residues. CDR3 region: CASSLEVRGGSIQYF.

This clonotype is large by frequency. The V gene is TRBV28, the J gene TRBJ1-2. In germline, CDR1 is MDHEN, CDR2 SYDVKM. This CDR3 region has 15 residues. The CDR3 is CASSLSLGQLYGYTF.

According to its frequency, this clonotype is large. The chain couples TRBV4-2 to TRBJ1-1; there is no DNA to check the TCRdb D call of TRBD1. CDR1 LGHNA and CDR2 YNFKEQ come from the germline V gene. The CDR3 totals 15 residues. CDR3 sequence: CASSQTGTDNTEAFF.

According to its frequency, this clonotype is medium-sized (0.01 to 0.1%). The chain combines TRBV5-1 with TRBJ2-5; TCRdb's D call, TRBD1, is unchecked because there is no DNA. Per the germline V gene, CDR1 is SGHRS and CDR2 is YFSETQ. The CDR3 is 14 residues long. CDR3 residues: CASSYSGGEETQYF. The full variable domain, completed using reference TRBV5-1 and TRBJ2-5, is KAGVTQTPRYLIKTRGQQVTLSCSPISGHRSVSWYQQTPGQGLQFLFEYFSETQRNKGNFPGRFSGRQFSNSRSEMNVSTLELGDSALYLCASSYSGGEETQYFGPGTRLLVL.

In terms of frequency, this clonotype is medium-sized. The chain has TRBV5-8 and TRBJ2-5; as DNA is missing, the TRBD2 call by TCRdb cannot be tested. This CDR3 comprises 16 residues. The germline gives CDR1 SGHTS, CDR2 YDEGEE. This chain's CDR3 is CASSGERETPRETQYF.

This clonotype is called medium-sized based on its frequency. This chain joins TRBV27 and TRBJ2-3; TCRdb's D gene call, TRBD1, goes unchecked for lack of DNA. The CDR3 totals 13 residues. Germline CDR1 is MNHEY and CDR2 is SMNVEV (reference sequence). This CDR3 is CASSFRDLDTQYF.

This clonotype shows up as medium-sized by frequency. The chain combines TRBV16 with TRBJ1-1; TCRdb's D call of TRBD1 is untestable without DNA. Germline loops: CDR1 KGHSY, CDR2 FQNENV. The CDR3 totals 16 residues. This CDR3 is CASSQTGQGKRGEAFF.

Its frequency marks this clonotype as large. J is TRBJ1-5 and V is TRBV20-1; TCRdb picks TRBD1, but there is no DNA to check that call. The CDR3 is 13 amino acids. Germline assignment: CDR1 DFQATT and CDR2 SNEGSKA (reference sequence). CDR3 region: CSATGGGHQPQHF.

This clonotype ranks as large in terms of frequency. The chain has TRBV5-4 and TRBJ2-6. Germline V gene data show CDR1 as SGHNT and CDR2 as YYREEE (reference sequence). The CDR3 length is 16 residues. The chain's CDR3 is CASSPGIPSGANVLTF.

This clonotype is large by frequency. The rearrangement uses TRBV29-1 and TRBJ2-5; TCRdb's assignment of TRBD2 cannot be checked, as there is no DNA. Germline V CDR1 and CDR2: SQVTM, ANQGSEA. This CDR3 is 12 amino acids long. The CDR3 protein is CSVSKEVETQYF. The entire variable domain, with the rest obtained from reference TRBV29-1 and TRBJ2-5, is as follows: SAVISQKPSRDICQRGTSLTIQCQVDSQVTMMFWYRQQPGQSLTLIATANQGSEATYESGFVIDKFPISRPNLTFSTLTVSNMSPEDSSIYLCSVSKEVETQYFGPGTRLLVL.

Its frequency marks this clonotype as large (0.1 to 1%). CDR3 amino acids: CASSFDPIGTGIGNTIYF. The chain uses TRBV7-2 and TRBJ1-3; the TCRdb D gene call, TRBD1, has no DNA to confirm it. This CDR3 has 18 amino acids. Germline CDR1 and CDR2: SGHTA and FQGNSA.

This clonotype counts as medium-sized by frequency. The chain joins TRBV28 to TRBJ2-1; with no DNA, the TCRdb D assignment of TRBD2 cannot be verified. The CDR3 length is 15 residues. In germline, CDR1 is MDHEN, CDR2 SYDVKM. The CDR3 region is CASSLASRTYNEQFF.

According to its frequency, this clonotype is medium-sized. The chain uses TRBV5-1 and TRBJ1-6. The CDR3 covers 14 residues. Germline lookup yields CDR1 SGHRS and CDR2 YFSETQ. CDR3 region: CASSFEQNNSPLHF.

Its frequency marks this clonotype as medium-sized (0.01 to 0.1%). This CDR3 is CASSLYRTSQGEQYF. The chain is built from TRBV5-5 and TRBJ2-7; TCRdb reports TRBD2, a call that lacks DNA to check it against. This CDR3 is 15 amino acids long. Germline-derived CDR1 and CDR2 are SGHKS and YYEKEE (reference sequence). The whole variable domain, filled in from reference TRBV5-5 and TRBJ2-7, reads DAGVTQSPTHLIKTRGQQVTLRCSPISGHKSVSWYQQVLGQGPQFIFQYYEKEERGRGNFPDRFSARQFPNYSSELNVNALLLGDSALYLCASSLYRTSQGEQYFGPGTRLTVT.